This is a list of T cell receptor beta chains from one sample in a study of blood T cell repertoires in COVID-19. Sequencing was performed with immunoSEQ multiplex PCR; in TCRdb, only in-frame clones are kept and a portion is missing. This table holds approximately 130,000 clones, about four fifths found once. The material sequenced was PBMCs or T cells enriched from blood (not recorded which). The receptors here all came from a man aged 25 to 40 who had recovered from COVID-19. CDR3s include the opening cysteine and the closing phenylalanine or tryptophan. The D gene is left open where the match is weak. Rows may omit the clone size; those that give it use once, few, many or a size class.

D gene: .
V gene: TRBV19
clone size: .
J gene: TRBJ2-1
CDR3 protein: CATRGGLFYNEQFF
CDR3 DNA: TGTGCCACCCGAGGCGGGTTATTCTACAATGAGCAGTTCTTC

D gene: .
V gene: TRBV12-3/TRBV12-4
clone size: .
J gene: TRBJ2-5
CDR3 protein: CASGRDNQETQYF
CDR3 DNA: TGTGCCAGCGGCCGGGACAACCAAGAGACCCAGTACTTC

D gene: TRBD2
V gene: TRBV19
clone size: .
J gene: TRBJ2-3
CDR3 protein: CATAGASTDTQYF
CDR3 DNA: TGTGCCACAGCGGGAGCTAGCACAGATACGCAGTATTTT

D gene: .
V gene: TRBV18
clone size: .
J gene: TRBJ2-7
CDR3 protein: CASSPPAGSYEQYF
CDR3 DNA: TGTGCCAGCTCACCACCGGCGGGGAGCTACGAGCAGTACTTC

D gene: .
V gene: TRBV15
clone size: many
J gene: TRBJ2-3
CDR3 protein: CATKSRVIGGLTDTQYF
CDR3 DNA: TGTGCCACCAAGTCGAGGGTTATAGGGGGATTAACAGATACGCAGTATTTT

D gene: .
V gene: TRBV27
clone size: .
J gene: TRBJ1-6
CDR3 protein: CASSPTTESYNSPLHF
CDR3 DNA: TGTGCCAGCAGTCCAACAACAGAGTCCTATAATTCACCCCTCCACTTT

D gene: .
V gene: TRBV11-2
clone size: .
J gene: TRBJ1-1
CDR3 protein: CASSLDGVQGGAEAFF
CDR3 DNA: TGTGCCAGCAGCTTAGATGGAGTCCAAGGGGGGGCTGAAGCTTTCTTT

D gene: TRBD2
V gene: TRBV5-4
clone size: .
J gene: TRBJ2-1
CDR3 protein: CASSEGLAGVDEQFF
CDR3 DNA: TGTGCCAGCAGTGAAGGACTAGCGGGAGTGGATGAGCAGTTCTTC

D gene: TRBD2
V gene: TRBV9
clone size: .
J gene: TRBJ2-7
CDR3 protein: CASSLGLAGVGYEQYF
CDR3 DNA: TGTGCCAGCAGCTTGGGACTAGCGGGAGTTGGCTACGAGCAGTACTTC

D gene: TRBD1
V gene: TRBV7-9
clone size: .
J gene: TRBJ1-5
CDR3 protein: CASSRTGEMDQPQHF
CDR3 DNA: TGTGCCAGCAGCAGGACAGGGGAGATGGATCAGCCCCAGCATTTT

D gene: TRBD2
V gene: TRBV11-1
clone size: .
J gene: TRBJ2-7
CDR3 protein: CASRTSGSTYEQYF
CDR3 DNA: TGTGCCAGCAGGACTAGCGGGAGTACCTACGAGCAGTACTTC

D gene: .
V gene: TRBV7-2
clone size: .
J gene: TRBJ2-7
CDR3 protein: CASTPGDGSYEQYF
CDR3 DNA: TGTGCCAGCACCCCAGGGGACGGATCCTACGAGCAGTACTTC

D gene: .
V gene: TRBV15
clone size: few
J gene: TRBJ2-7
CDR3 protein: CATREGHSSSYEQYF
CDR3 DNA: TGTGCCACCCGAGAGGGACACTCGAGCTCCTACGAGCAGTACTTC

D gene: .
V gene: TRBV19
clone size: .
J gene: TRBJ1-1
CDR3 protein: CASSQTVNTEAFF
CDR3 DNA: TGTGCCAGTAGTCAGACAGTAAACACTGAAGCTTTCTTT

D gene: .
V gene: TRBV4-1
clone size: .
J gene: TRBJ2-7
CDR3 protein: CASSQTGTDTYEQYF
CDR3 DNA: TGCGCCAGCAGCCAAACCGGGACTGACACCTACGAGCAGTACTTC